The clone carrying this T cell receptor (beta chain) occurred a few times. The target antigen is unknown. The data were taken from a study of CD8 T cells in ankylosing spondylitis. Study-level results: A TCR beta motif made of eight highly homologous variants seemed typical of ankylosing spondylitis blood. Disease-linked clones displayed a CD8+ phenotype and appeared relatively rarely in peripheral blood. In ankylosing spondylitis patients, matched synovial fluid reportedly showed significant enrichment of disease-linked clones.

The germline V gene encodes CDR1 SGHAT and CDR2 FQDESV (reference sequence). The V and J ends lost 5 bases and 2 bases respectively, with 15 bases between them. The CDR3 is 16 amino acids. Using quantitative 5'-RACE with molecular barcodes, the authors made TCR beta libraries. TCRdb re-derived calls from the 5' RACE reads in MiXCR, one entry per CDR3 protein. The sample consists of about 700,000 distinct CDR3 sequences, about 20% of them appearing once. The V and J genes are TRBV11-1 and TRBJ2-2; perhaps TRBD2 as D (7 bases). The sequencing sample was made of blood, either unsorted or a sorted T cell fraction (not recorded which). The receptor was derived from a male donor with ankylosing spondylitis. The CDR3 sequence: CASSPGGGGNTGELFF. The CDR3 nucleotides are TGTGCCAGCAGCCCCGGGGGCGGGGGAAACACCGGGGAGCTGTTTTTT.